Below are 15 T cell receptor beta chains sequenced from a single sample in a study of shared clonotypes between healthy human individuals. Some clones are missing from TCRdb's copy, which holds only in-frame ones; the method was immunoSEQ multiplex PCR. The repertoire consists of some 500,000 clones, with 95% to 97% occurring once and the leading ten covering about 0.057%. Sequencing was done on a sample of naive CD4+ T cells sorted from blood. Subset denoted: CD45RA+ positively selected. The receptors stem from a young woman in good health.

Here the CDR3 reads CASSEAPGGGGGYTF. The CDR3 DNA follows: TGTGCCAGCAGTGAAGCACCCGGGGGGGGCGGCGGCTACACCTTC. This sequence joins TRBV2 and TRBJ1-2; TRBD1 is a possible D gene (6 bases). This CDR3 is 15 amino acids long. CDR1 is SNHLY and CDR2 is FYNNEI in the germline V gene. Deletions cut 0 bases from V and 8 bases from J, with 16 bases between.

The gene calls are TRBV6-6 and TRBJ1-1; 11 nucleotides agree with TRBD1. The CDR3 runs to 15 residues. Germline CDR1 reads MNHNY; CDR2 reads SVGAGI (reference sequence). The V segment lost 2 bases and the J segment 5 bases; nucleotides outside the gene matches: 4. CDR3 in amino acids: CASSYLGTGGTEAFF. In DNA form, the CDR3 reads TGTGCCAGCAGTTACCTCGGGACAGGGGGAACTGAAGCTTTCTTT.

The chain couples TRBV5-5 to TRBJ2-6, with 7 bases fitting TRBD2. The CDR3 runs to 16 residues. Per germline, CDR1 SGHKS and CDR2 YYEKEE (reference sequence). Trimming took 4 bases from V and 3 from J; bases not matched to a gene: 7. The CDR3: CASSPRGDYGANVLTF. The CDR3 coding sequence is TGTGCCAGCAGCCCGAGAGGGGACTATGGGGCCAACGTCCTGACTTTC.

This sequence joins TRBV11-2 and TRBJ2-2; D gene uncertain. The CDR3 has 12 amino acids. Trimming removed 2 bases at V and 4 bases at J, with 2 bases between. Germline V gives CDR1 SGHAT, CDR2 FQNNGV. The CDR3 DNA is TGTGCCAGCAGCTTACCCACCGGGGAGCTGTTTTTT. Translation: CASSLPTGELFF.

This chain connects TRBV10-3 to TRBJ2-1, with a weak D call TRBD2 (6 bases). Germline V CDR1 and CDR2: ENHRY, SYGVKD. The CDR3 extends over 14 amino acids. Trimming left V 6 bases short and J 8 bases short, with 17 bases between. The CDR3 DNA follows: TGTGCCATCAGCTCTGCGACTAGTTCGGATGAGCAGTTCTTC. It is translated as CAISSATSSDEQFF.

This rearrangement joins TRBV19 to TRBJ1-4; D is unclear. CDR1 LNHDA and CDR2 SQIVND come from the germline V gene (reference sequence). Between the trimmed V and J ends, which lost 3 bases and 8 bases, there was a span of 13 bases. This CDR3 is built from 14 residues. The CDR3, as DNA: TGTGCCAGTAGTATCTCGGGGAGTCGGGAAAAACTGTTTTTT. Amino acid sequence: CASSISGSREKLFF.

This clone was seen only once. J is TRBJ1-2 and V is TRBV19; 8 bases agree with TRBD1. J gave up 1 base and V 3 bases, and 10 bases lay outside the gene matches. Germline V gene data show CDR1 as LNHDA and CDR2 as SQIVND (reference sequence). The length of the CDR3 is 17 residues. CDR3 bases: TGTGCCAGTAGTATGGGACAGGAGTTCCTTCATAACTATGGCTACACCTTC. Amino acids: CASSMGQEFLHNYGYTF.

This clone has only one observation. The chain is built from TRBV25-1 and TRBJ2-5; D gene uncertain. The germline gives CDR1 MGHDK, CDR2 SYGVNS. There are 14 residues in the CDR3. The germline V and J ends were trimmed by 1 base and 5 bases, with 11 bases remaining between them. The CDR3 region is CASSEFMRSETQYF. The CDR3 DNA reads TGTGCCAGCAGTGAATTTATGCGGTCGGAGACCCAGTACTTC.

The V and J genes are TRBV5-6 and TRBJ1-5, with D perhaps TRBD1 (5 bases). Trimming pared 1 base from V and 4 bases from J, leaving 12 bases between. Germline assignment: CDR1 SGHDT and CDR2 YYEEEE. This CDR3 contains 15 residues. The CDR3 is CASSLWRHRNQPQHF. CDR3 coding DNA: TGTGCCAGCAGCTTGTGGCGACACAGGAATCAGCCCCAGCATTTT.

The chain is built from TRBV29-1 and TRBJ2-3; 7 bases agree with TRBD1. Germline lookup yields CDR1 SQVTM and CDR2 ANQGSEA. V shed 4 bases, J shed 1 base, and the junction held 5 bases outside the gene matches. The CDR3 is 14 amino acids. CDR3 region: CSVARGSGTDTQYF. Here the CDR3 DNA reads TGCAGCGTTGCCAGGGGGTCTGGCACAGATACGCAGTATTTT.

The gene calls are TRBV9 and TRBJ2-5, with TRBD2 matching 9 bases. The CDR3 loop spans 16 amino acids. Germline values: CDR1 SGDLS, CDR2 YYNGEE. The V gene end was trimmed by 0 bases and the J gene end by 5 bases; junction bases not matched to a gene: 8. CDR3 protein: CASSVVGAGGGETQYF. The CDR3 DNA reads TGTGCCAGCAGCGTAGTGGGAGCGGGAGGAGGGGAGACCCAGTACTTC.

CDR3 sequence reads: CASSPHLGRNNEQFF. As DNA, the CDR3 is TGTGCCAGCAGTCCTCATCTGGGGCGGAATAATGAGCAGTTCTTC. J is TRBJ2-1 and V is TRBV6-5; possible D gene TRBD1, 5 bases. CDR1 and CDR2 from the germline V gene are MNHEY and SVGAGI. V lost 5 bases, J lost 7 bases, and 18 bases lay in between. CDR3 length: 15 amino acids.

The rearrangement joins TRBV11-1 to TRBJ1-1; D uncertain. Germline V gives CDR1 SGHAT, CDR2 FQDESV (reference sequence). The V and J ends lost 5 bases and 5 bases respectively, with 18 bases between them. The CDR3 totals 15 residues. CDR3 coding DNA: TGTGCCAGCAGCCCTCGAACCGGCCCTAGGACTGAAGCTTTCTTT. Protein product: CASSPRTGPRTEAFF.

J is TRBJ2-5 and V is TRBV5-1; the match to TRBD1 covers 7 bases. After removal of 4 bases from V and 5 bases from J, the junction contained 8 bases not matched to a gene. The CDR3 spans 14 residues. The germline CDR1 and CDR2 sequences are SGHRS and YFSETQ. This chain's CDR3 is CASSEGQRRETQYF. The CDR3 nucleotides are TGCGCCAGCAGCGAGGGACAGCGGAGGGAGACCCAGTACTTC.

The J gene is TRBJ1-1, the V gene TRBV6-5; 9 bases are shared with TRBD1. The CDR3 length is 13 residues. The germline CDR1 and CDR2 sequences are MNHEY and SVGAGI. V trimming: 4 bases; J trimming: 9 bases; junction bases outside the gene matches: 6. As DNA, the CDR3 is TGTGCCAGCAGTTTATCAGGGACAGGGAAAGCTTTCTTT. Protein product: CASSLSGTGKAFF.